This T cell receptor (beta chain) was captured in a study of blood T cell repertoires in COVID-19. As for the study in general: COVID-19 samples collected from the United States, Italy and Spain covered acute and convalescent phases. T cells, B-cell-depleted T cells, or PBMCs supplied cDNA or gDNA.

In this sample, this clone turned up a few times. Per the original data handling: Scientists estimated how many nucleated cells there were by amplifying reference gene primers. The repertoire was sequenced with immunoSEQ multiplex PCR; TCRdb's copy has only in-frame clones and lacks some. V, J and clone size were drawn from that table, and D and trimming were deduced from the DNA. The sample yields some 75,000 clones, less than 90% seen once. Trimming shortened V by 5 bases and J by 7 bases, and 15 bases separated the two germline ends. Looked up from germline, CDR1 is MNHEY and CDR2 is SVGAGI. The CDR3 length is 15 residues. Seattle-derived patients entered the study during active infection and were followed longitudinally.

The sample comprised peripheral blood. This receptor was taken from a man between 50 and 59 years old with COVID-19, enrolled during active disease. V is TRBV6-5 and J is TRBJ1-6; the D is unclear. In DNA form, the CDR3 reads TGTGCCAGCAGTCGGGAAGGGATCGGAAATTCACCCCTCCACTTT. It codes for CASSREGIGNSPLHF.